Following are 20 T cell receptor beta chains from one sample sequenced in a study of early T cells in non-severe SARS-CoV-2 infection. TCRdb ran MiXCR on the 5' RACE reads and lists one entry per CDR3 protein. The sample holds more than 50,000 distinct CDR3 sequences; about 13% are singletons and the top ten take roughly a tenth. Source material: whole blood. The receptors come from an adult who was a healthcare worker with PCR-confirmed SARS-CoV-2 infection or an uninfected control (not recorded which).

This clonotype was seen a single time. The V and J genes are TRBV20-1 and TRBJ1-2; D may be TRBD1 (6 bases). V lost 2 bases and J lost 4, with 14 bases in between. This CDR3 is 14 amino acids long. Germline assignment: CDR1 DFQATT and CDR2 SNEGSKA (reference sequence). The DNA of the CDR3 is TGCAGTGCTAGAAGACCGTCAGGGGTCTATGGCTACACCTTC. Encoded protein: CSARRPSGVYGYTF.

The sample holds a few counts of this clonotype. The chain employs TRBV27 and TRBJ1-5, with D perhaps matching TRBD1 (6 bases). With 6 bases removed from V and 6 bases from J, the gap between germline ends came to 15 bases. This CDR3 is built from 14 residues. Germline V CDR1 and CDR2: MNHEY, SMNVEV (reference sequence). CDR3 protein: CASRLGGGSQPQHF. The CDR3, as DNA: TGTGCCAGCAGACTTGGGGGGGGCAGTCAGCCCCAGCATTTT.

This clonotype was detected a few times. The chain joins TRBV7-8 to TRBJ2-2; 7 bases line up with TRBD2. Trimming removed 2 bases from V and 6 bases from J; junction bases left unmatched: 6. Germline V gene lookup returns CDR1 SGHVS and CDR2 FQNEAQ. The CDR3 spans 15 residues. The CDR3 nucleotides are TGTGCCAGCAGCTTAATGCGGGCGGGAGCCGGGGAGCTGTTTTTT. Translating gives CASSLMRAGAGELFF.

This clonotype was found many times. The chain combines TRBV27 with TRBJ2-3; tentative D call: TRBD2 (7 bases). V was clipped by 6 bases and J by 3 bases, with 22 bases between them. The CDR3 sequence is 17 residues long. From germline, CDR1 is MNHEY and CDR2 SMNVEV (reference sequence). The CDR3 region is CASSPSAAGAMTDTQYF. The CDR3 region has the DNA TGTGCCAGCAGCCCATCCGCGGCGGGGGCCATGACAGATACGCAGTATTTT.

This clonotype appeared many times. The chain joins TRBV24-1 to TRBJ2-3; D gene unclear. Germline values: CDR1 KGHDR, CDR2 SFDVKD. With 3 bases removed from V and 3 bases from J, the gap between germline ends came to 15 bases. The CDR3 runs 16 residues. In DNA, the CDR3 is TGTGCCACCAGTGATATGTCCGCCGTGGGGACAGATACGCAGTATTTT. Protein product: CATSDMSAVGTDTQYF.

This clonotype appeared a few times. V usage is TRBV18 and J usage is TRBJ1-6; TRBD1 is a possible D gene (6 bases). Germline V lookup: CDR1 KGHSH, CDR2 LQKENI. This CDR3 contains 14 residues. Trimming shortened V by 4 bases and J by 13 bases, and 17 bases separated the two germline ends. The CDR3 sequence: CASSQGGGGQPLHF. Here the CDR3 DNA reads TGTGCCAGCTCACAAGGGGGAGGCGGTCAGCCCCTCCACTTT.

This rearrangement joins TRBV29-1 to TRBJ1-6, with 8 bases matching TRBD1. The CDR3 runs 15 residues. Germline V gene lookup returns CDR1 SQVTM and CDR2 ANQGSEA. V was pared by 5 bases and J by 0 bases, with 3 bases of the junction left unmatched. CDR3: CSVRTGSSYNSPLHF. The CDR3 DNA reads as TGCAGCGTTAGGACAGGGAGCTCCTATAATTCACCCCTCCACTTT.

The chain employs TRBV18 and TRBJ2-7, with D perhaps TRBD1 or TRBD2 (5 bases each). This CDR3 region has 12 residues. CDR1 KGHSH and CDR2 LQKENI come from the germline V gene. V was clipped by 3 bases and J by 7 bases, with 10 bases between them. Here the CDR3 DNA reads TGTGCCAGCTCACCGGGGGAACTGGAGCAGTACTTC. It translates to CASSPGELEQYF.

This clonotype occurred a few times. The CDR3, as DNA: TGTGCCAGCAGCCAAGCGAAATCATTGTTTTACGAGCAGTACTTC. This translates into CASSQAKSLFYEQYF. V is TRBV3-1 and J is TRBJ2-7, with D uncertain. CDR1 and CDR2 (germline): LGHDT, YNNKEL (reference sequence). The CDR3 has 15 residues. Trimming removed 1 base from V and 4 bases from J, with 14 bases in between.

The rearrangement uses TRBV10-3 and TRBJ2-2; D possibly corresponds to TRBD1 (6 bases). CDR3 size: 13 residues. V lost 6 bases to trimming and J lost 4 bases, with 9 bases between them. The germline gives CDR1 ENHRY, CDR2 SYGVKD. This CDR3 reads CAISRGGTGELFF. DNA for the CDR3: TGTGCCATCAGCAGGGGCGGCACCGGGGAGCTGTTTTTT.

Relative to its sample, this clonotype is medium-sized. The chain is built from TRBV29-1 and TRBJ2-5, with 7 positions matching TRBD2. The CDR3 contains 13 residues. The V gene end was trimmed by 5 bases and the J gene end by 4 bases; junction bases not matched to a gene: 7. Germline assignment: CDR1 SQVTM and CDR2 ANQGSEA. CDR3 residues: CSVPLADPETQYF. Written as DNA, the CDR3 is TGCAGCGTTCCTCTAGCGGATCCAGAGACCCAGTACTTC.

V is TRBV20-1 and J is TRBJ1-5; 9 nucleotides match TRBD1. Germline assignment: CDR1 DFQATT and CDR2 SNEGSKA (reference sequence). V was clipped by 0 bases and J by 3 bases; unmatched bases: 6. The CDR3 length is 16 residues. In DNA form, the CDR3 reads TGCAGTGCTAGAGACCCACAGGGGGCCGCCAATCAGCCCCAGCATTTT. This translates into CSARDPQGAANQPQHF.

The chain recombines TRBV5-1 with TRBJ2-5, with TRBD1 matching 10 bases. Losses at the gene ends were 0 bases for V and 3 bases for J; bases not matched to a gene: 2. The CDR3 is 15 amino acids. Germline lookup yields CDR1 SGHRS and CDR2 YFSETQ. As DNA, the CDR3 is TGCGCCAGCAGCTTGGGACAGGGGGCGGAAGAGACCCAGTACTTC. This encodes CASSLGQGAEETQYF.

The chain links TRBV29-1 to TRBJ1-2; D gene uncertain. Trimming pared 0 bases from V and 0 bases from J, leaving 8 bases between. Germline lookup yields CDR1 SQVTM and CDR2 ANQGSEA. The CDR3 is 14 residues long. CDR3: CSVEDLRANYGYTF. The CDR3 DNA sequence: TGCAGCGTTGAAGATCTTAGAGCTAACTATGGCTACACCTTC. Filled out from reference TRBV29-1 and TRBJ1-2, the complete variable domain reads SAVISQKPSRDICQRGTSLTIQCQVDSQVTMMFWYRQQPGQSLTLIATANQGSEATYESGFVIDKFPISRPNLTFSTLTVSNMSPEDSSIYLCSVEDLRANYGYTFGSGTRLTVV.

This clonotype was counted only a few times. This chain links TRBV10-3 with TRBJ2-7, with 11 bases that match TRBD2. CDR1 is ENHRY, CDR2 SYGVKD, per germline. V trimming: 7 bases; J trimming: 0 bases; junction bases outside the gene matches: 5. There are 15 residues in the CDR3. The CDR3 DNA sequence: TGTGCCATCATGACTAGCGGGACAAGCTCCTACGAGCAGTACTTC. This sequence encodes CAIMTSGTSSYEQYF.

This clonotype was counted at least ten times. The chain couples TRBV20-1 to TRBJ1-2; D gene ambiguous. V lost 2 bases to trimming and J lost 4 bases, with 11 bases between them. This CDR3 has 13 residues. CDR1 is DFQATT and CDR2 is SNEGSKA in the germline V gene (reference sequence). The CDR3 DNA follows: TGCAGTGCTAGACCCAGACCGGCCTATGGCTACACCTTC. Translated, it gives CSARPRPAYGYTF.

This clonotype was observed at least ten times. The chain uses TRBV6-2 or TRBV6-3 and TRBJ2-7, with TRBD2 identical over 7 bases. Germline CDR1 MNHEY, CDR2 SVGEGT. CDR3 length equals 15 residues. J lost 5 bases, V lost 4 bases, and 11 bases had no gene match. CDR3 DNA: TGTGCCAGCAGTTTTCATCTAGCGGCCCCCAACGAGCAGTACTTC. This encodes CASSFHLAAPNEQYF.

This clonotype turned up a few times. The V call is TRBV24-1, the J call TRBJ2-1; TRBD1 aligns across 8 bases. The trim removed 4 bases at V and 9 bases at J, leaving 1 base unmatched. The CDR3 is made up of 12 amino acids. Germline CDR1 KGHDR, CDR2 SFDVKD. The DNA of the CDR3 is TGTGCCACCAGTGAGGACAGGGTTGAGCAGTTCTTC. This translates into CATSEDRVEQFF.

This clonotype was recorded many times. This sequence joins TRBV28 and TRBJ2-7, with a tentative D call TRBD1 (5 bases). The CDR3 extends over 14 amino acids. Trimming stripped 4 bases from V and 0 bases from J, with 10 bases between. CDR1 MDHEN and CDR2 SYDVKM come from the germline V gene. The CDR3 loop is CASSSWTNSYEQYF. Written as DNA, the CDR3 is TGTGCCAGCAGTTCCTGGACAAACTCCTACGAGCAGTACTTC.

The V and J genes are TRBV9 and TRBJ1-2; TRBD1 might be the D (5 bases). The V end lost 3 bases, the J end lost 2 bases, and 14 bases lay between the germline ends. The CDR3 is 15 amino acids. Germline loops: CDR1 SGDLS, CDR2 YYNGEE. The CDR3 is CASSATWGKNYGYTF. The CDR3 DNA reads TGTGCCAGCAGCGCCACTTGGGGGAAGAACTATGGCTACACCTTC.